The 4 T cell receptor beta chains below all came from one sample that was sequenced in a study of PD-1 blockade in classical Hodgkin lymphoma. Repertoires were generated with immunoSEQ multiplex PCR, while TCRdb's copy carries only in-frame clones and drops some. The repertoire has 30,000 or so clones, about 85% of them found once; the top ten carry 2% to 2.5%. Brentuximab vedotin exposure varied, and every patient relapsed after autologous stem cell transplantation. The CD4+ T cells used were purified from thawed PBMCs through magnetic negative selection. The source was CD4+ T cells from blood, collected at baseline. The source of these receptors is a human donor with classical Hodgkin lymphoma.

This chain uses TRBV5-6 with TRBJ2-7, with D possibly being TRBD1 or TRBD2 (5 bases each). CDR3 length: 16 amino acids. V lost 0 bases to trimming and J lost 4 bases, with 17 bases between them. Germline lookup yields CDR1 SGHDT and CDR2 YYEEEE. CDR3: CASSLAGAVVAYEQYF. As DNA, the CDR3 is TGTGCCAGCAGCTTGGCCGGGGCTGTCGTCGCTTACGAGCAGTACTTC.

The chain joins TRBV18 to TRBJ2-3, with D possibly being TRBD1 or TRBD2 (5 bases each). CDR1 KGHSH and CDR2 LQKENI come from the germline V gene. The CDR3 sequence is 19 residues long. Trimming removed 1 base at V and 0 bases at J, with 20 bases between. The CDR3 is CASSPLPGTAVTSTDTQYF. CDR3 coding DNA: TGTGCCAGCTCACCACTTCCCGGGACCGCCGTTACTAGCACAGATACGCAGTATTTT.

CDR3 loop: CSVVPRGQGSINEQFF. CDR3 nucleotide sequence: TGCAGCGTTGTTCCAAGGGGACAGGGTTCGATCAATGAGCAGTTCTTC. The chain is built from TRBV29-1 and TRBJ2-1; 9 positions agree with TRBD1. This CDR3 comprises 16 residues. Trimming at V came to 4 bases and at J to 6 bases, leaving 13 bases not matched to a gene. Germline CDR1 reads SQVTM; CDR2 reads ANQGSEA.

The chain couples TRBV5-6 to TRBJ1-1; no clear D gene. This CDR3 contains 15 residues. V was pared by 4 bases and J by 8 bases, with 21 bases between. In germline, CDR1 is SGHDT, CDR2 YYEEEE. The CDR3 nucleotides read TGTGCCAGCAGCCCCCGACGGCCCAGATCGGAGGAAGCTTTCTTT. It codes for CASSPRRPRSEEAFF.